The 6 T cell receptor beta chains reported below all come from one sample, sequenced in a study of control samples from healthy donors and cancer patients. Some clones are missing from TCRdb's copy, which holds only in-frame ones; the method was immunoSEQ multiplex PCR. The table includes some 100,000 clones, just under 95% detected once. Sequencing input: blood. These receptor sequences come from a human donor in good health. The donor label of this sample is uncertain.

This clone was detected only once. The chain couples TRBV2 to TRBJ1-1; D not resolved. V was cut by 3 bases and J by 6 bases, with 5 bases left in between. Germline assignment: CDR1 SNHLY and CDR2 FYNNEI. The CDR3 has 11 residues. The CDR3 sequence is CASSDEPEAFF. CDR3 bases: TGTGCCAGCAGTGATGAACCTGAAGCTTTCTTT.

This clone appeared a single time. V and J are TRBV5-6 and TRBJ2-3; D is ambiguous. V was clipped by 2 bases and J by 5 bases, with 6 bases between them. Germline CDR1 and CDR2: SGHDT and YYEEEE. This CDR3 region has 12 residues. The CDR3 nucleotides are TGTGCCAGCAGCTTACCGTTAGATACGCAGTATTTT. This translates into CASSLPLDTQYF.

The J gene is TRBJ1-6, the V gene TRBV28, with a weak D call TRBD1 (5 bases). The V gene's germline CDR1 is MDHEN and CDR2 SYDVKM. The CDR3 contains 17 residues. With 5 bases removed from V and 5 bases from J, the gap between germline ends came to 19 bases. CDR3 nucleotides: TGTGCCAGCAGTCACTTTCTTCGGGACCTTAATAATTCACCCCTCCACTTT. Translated, it gives CASSHFLRDLNNSPLHF.

The rearrangement joins TRBV28 to TRBJ1-5, with TRBD1 as a possible D gene (5 bases). Trimming cost V 3 bases and J 3 bases, with 12 bases left between them. This CDR3 is built from 15 residues. The germline CDR1 and CDR2 sequences are MDHEN and SYDVKM. The CDR3 sequence: CASSFFRGNNQPQHF. The CDR3 coding sequence is TGTGCCAGCAGTTTTTTTAGGGGAAACAATCAGCCCCAGCATTTT.

This clone appeared a single time. The DNA for the CDR3 is TGCGCCAGCAGCTCCGACATCAACACCGGGGAGCTGTTTTTT. This encodes CASSSDINTGELFF. J is TRBJ2-2 and V is TRBV5-1; D remains unclear. CDR1 is SGHRS and CDR2 is YFSETQ in the germline V gene. V was shortened by 3 bases and J by 2 bases, with 8 bases between the two germline ends. The CDR3 is 14 residues long. The whole variable domain, filled in from reference TRBV5-1 and TRBJ2-2, reads KAGVTQTPRYLIKTRGQQVTLSCSPISGHRSVSWYQQTPGQGLQFLFEYFSETQRNKGNFPGRFSGRQFSNSRSEMNVSTLELGDSALYLCASSSDINTGELFFGEGSRLTVL.

This sequence joins TRBV27 and TRBJ1-4; no definite D call. Germline lookup yields CDR1 MNHEY and CDR2 SMNVEV (reference sequence). V lost 5 bases and J lost 7, with 17 bases in between. This CDR3 contains 15 residues. CDR3 sequence (DNA): TGTGCCAGCAGTCCCCGGGTCCAACGGGCTGAAAAACTGTTTTTT. It is translated as CASSPRVQRAEKLFF.